Shown below are 14 T cell receptor beta chains from a single sample sequenced in a study of tumor-infiltrating lymphocytes in primary liver carcinoma. Using a constant-region primer together with ProtoScript II reverse transcriptase, TCR beta cDNA was made from around 500 ng of total RNA. Investigators got TCR beta libraries out of three nested multiplex PCR rounds, done with slightly modified ARM-PCR. TRBV1-TRBV30 forward primers paired with a C-beta reverse primer were used in the first two PCR rounds, which ran around 10 cycles each. TCRdb reanalysed the multiplex PCR reads using MiXCR and keeps one entry per CDR3 protein. The repertoire holds about 180,000 distinct CDR3 sequences, with over 50% as singletons. The authors took blood RNA from unsorted whole blood and also extracted germline DNA. The specimen was peripheral blood. These receptor sequences come from a man aged 40-49 years with primary liver carcinoma and hepatitis B virus infection.

Notes on this clonotype: A read error may produce the germline difference seen at one junction end. The genes are TRBV28 and TRBJ2-1; D possibly corresponds to TRBD1 (6 bases). CDR1 is MDHEN and CDR2 is SYDVKM in the germline V gene. The CDR3 covers 16 residues. CDR3 coding DNA: TGTGCCAGCAGTACTCAGGACAGACACTCCTACAATGAGCGGTTCTTC. Amino acid sequence: CASSTQDRHSYNERFF. Looking up the rest from reference TRBV28 and TRBJ2-1 gives the full variable domain: DVKVTQSSRYLVKRTGEKVFLECVQDMDHENMFWYRQDPGLGLRLIYFSYDVKMKEKGDIPEGYSVSREKKERFSLILESASTNQTSMYLCASSTQDRHSYNERFFGPGTRLTVL.

As regards this clonotype: The junction does not match germline at one end; this may be a read error. This sequence joins TRBV6-5 and TRBJ2-3; either TRBD1 or TRBD2 may fit D (5 bases each). The V gene's germline CDR1 is MNHEY and CDR2 SVGAGI. The CDR3 runs to 15 residues. This CDR3 reads CASSYSGRVADTKYF. CDR3 coding DNA: TGTGCCAGCAGTTACTCGGGACGAGTAGCAGATACGAAGTATTTT.

The V and J genes are TRBV5-5 and TRBJ1-1, with D perhaps matching TRBD1 (5 bases). The CDR3 has 15 amino acids. CDR1 and CDR2 from the germline V gene are SGHKS and YYEKEE (reference sequence). The V end was cut by 4 bases, the J end by 1 base, with 14 bases between. CDR3 sequence: CASSLHPTGNTEAFF. CDR3 DNA: TGTGCCAGCAGCCTTCACCCCACAGGGAACACTGAAGCTTTCTTT.

The chain carries TRBV6-1 and TRBJ2-7; tentative D call: TRBD2 (6 bases). Germline values: CDR1 MNHNS, CDR2 SASEGT. The CDR3 totals 13 residues. The V gene lost 6 bases and the J gene lost 1 base, with 10 bases spanning the gap. In DNA form, the CDR3 reads TGTGCCAGCAGACCGGGAGATTCCTACGAGCAGTACTTC. Translated, it gives CASRPGDSYEQYF.

The V gene is TRBV10-3, the J gene TRBJ2-2; 8 bases agree with TRBD2. This CDR3 region has 17 residues. The germline CDR1 and CDR2 sequences are ENHRY and SYGVKD. Trimming at V came to 9 bases and at J to 4 bases, leaving 16 bases not matched to a gene. CDR3 nucleotides: TGTGCCATTAGGTCTAGCGGGCCATCCAACCTCACCGGGGAGCTGTTTTTT. This encodes CAIRSSGPSNLTGELFF.

This sequence joins TRBV29-1 and TRBJ2-1; perhaps TRBD1 as D (5 bases). The CDR3 is 10 residues long. Trimming cost V 3 bases and J 10 bases, with 7 bases left between them. The V gene's germline CDR1 is SQVTM and CDR2 ANQGSEA. The DNA for the CDR3 is TGCAGCGTTGACGACAGCGAGCAGTTCTTC. This encodes CSVDDSEQFF.

As DNA, the CDR3 is TGTGCCAGCAGCAAAGCGAAACTACAGGGGGCCGGGGAGACCCAGTACTTC. Translated, it gives CASSKAKLQGAGETQYF. The chain carries TRBV21-1 and TRBJ2-5; the table calls TRBD1, which could not be checked here. TRBV21-1 counts as a pseudogene. This CDR3 is 17 amino acids long.

This clonotype showed up just a few times. The J gene is TRBJ2-5, the V gene TRBV6-1; tentatively, D is TRBD2 (6 bases). Trimming removed 6 bases from V and 4 bases from J, with 18 bases in between. CDR1 and CDR2 (germline): MNHNS, SASEGT. The CDR3 consists of 15 residues. The CDR3 nucleotides read TGTGCCAGCAGGGGTTCACTCAGGCGGGGAGAGACCCAGTACTTC. This sequence encodes CASRGSLRRGETQYF.

As regards this clonotype: At one of its ends the junction is not consistent with the germline gene, which may arise from a read error. This chain joins TRBV4-1 and TRBJ2-7; tentatively, D is TRBD1 or TRBD2 (5 bases each). This CDR3 is built from 17 residues. CDR1 and CDR2 (germline): MGHRA, YSYEKL. CDR3 sequence reads: CASNQGLAGTPRFEQYF. CDR3 nucleotides: TGCGCCAGCAACCAAGGTTTGGCCGGGACCCCGCGGTTCGAGCAGTACTTC.

On this clonotype itself: The conserved closing phenylalanine or tryptophan is absent in this CDR3, likely reflecting a read error. No DNA is shown, since the ends of the CDR3 on it are uncertain; the CDR3 is the one TCRdb lists. The chain is built from TRBV11-2 and TRBJ2-1; whether TRBD2, the table's D call, matches the DNA was not checked. The CDR3 is 14 residues long, ends included. Germline CDR1 and CDR2: SGHAT and FQNNGV. The CDR3 spells CASSLAGVSNEQLL.

This clonotype was recorded only once. The CDR3 ends on some other residue instead of the conserved phenylalanine or tryptophan, so this is likely a read error. V usage is TRBV7-8 and J usage is TRBJ2-3; D ambiguous. Between the trimmed V and J ends, which lost 4 bases and 11 bases, there was a span of 10 bases. CDR1 and CDR2 (germline): SGHVS, FQNEAQ. The CDR3 extends over 11 amino acids. For the CDR3, the DNA is TGTGCCAGCAGCTCTCCCCATGGGCAGTATTAT. This sequence encodes CASSSPHGQYY.

This clonotype was counted many times. This sequence joins TRBV6-1 and TRBJ2-4, with D possibly being TRBD1 or TRBD2 (6 bases each). The CDR3 consists of 14 residues. CDR1 and CDR2 from the germline V gene are MNHNS and SASEGT. Deletions cut 4 bases from V and 6 bases from J, with 13 bases between. The CDR3 protein is CASSVAGGTNIQYF. DNA of the CDR3: TGTGCCAGCAGTGTAGCCGGGGGCACAAACATTCAGTACTTC.

The chain links TRBV28 to TRBJ2-3; 8 bases are a match to TRBD2. From germline, CDR1 is MDHEN and CDR2 SYDVKM. After removal of 9 bases from V and 4 bases from J, the junction contained 15 bases not matched to a gene. This CDR3 comprises 16 residues. The CDR3 spells CASNSQGAGEADTQYF. The DNA for the CDR3 is TGTGCCAGTAATTCACAGGGAGCGGGAGAAGCAGATACGCAGTATTTT.

As to this clonotype: Since the CDR3 does not end with the conserved phenylalanine or tryptophan, this likely comes from a read error. This chain uses TRBV6-1 with TRBJ1-1, with unresolved D. The CDR3 contains 15 residues. Looked up from germline, CDR1 is MNHNS and CDR2 is SASEGT. Trimming removed 0 bases at V and 4 bases at J, with 12 bases between. CDR3 DNA sequence: TGTGCCAGCAGTGAAGCTCCCGGGTACCGCACTGAAGCTTTCTAT. Protein sequence: CASSEAPGYRTEAFY.